These 17 T cell receptor beta chains came from one sample sequenced in a study of T cell responses to AZD1222 COVID-19 vaccine (dated by TCRdb to the early 2020s). The protocol used for the library was the immunoSEQ multiplex PCR assay. Drawn from immuneACCESS, this table holds only the in-frame rearrangements with V and J called that TCRdb kept. Clones are partly lost; checked studies trace under half to an unresolved V gene and leave the rest unexplained. In all, the sample holds over 150,000 clones, and just over 90% of those were seen once. Together, the top ten hold 3% to 3.5% of the sample. Per the publication, the time point label means: about 28 days (+/-7) after the second vaccine dose. The input for sequencing was peripheral blood, taken 28 days after the second AZD1222 dose. The receptors shown here come from an adult who received the AZD1222 COVID-19 vaccine.

In its sample, this clone was seen once. This chain joins TRBV7-9 and TRBJ2-5, with D unclear. The CDR3 sequence is 13 residues long. Germline CDR1 reads SEHNR; CDR2 reads FQNEAQ (reference sequence). Trimming removed 2 bases from V and 5 bases from J, with 9 bases in between. The CDR3 DNA reads as TGTGCCAGCAGCTTAAGAGCGTCGGAGACCCAGTACTTC. This gives the protein CASSLRASETQYF.

The CDR3 is CASSLRGGNTEAFF. In DNA form, the CDR3 reads TGTGCCAGCAGCTTGAGGGGAGGGAACACTGAAGCTTTCTTT. The V and J genes are TRBV5-4 and TRBJ1-1; tentatively, D is TRBD1 (5 bases). The CDR3 has 14 residues. Trimming stripped 1 base from V and 1 base from J, with 8 bases between. Per the germline V gene, CDR1 is SGHNT and CDR2 is YYREEE (reference sequence).

The chain has TRBV12-3 or TRBV12-4 and TRBJ1-1, with D unresolved. The length of the CDR3 is 13 residues. Between the trimmed V and J ends, which lost 10 bases and 1 base, there was a span of 13 bases. The chain's CDR3 is CAITRQQNTEAFF. CDR3 sequence (DNA): TGTGCCATCACGCGGCAGCAGAACACTGAAGCTTTCTTT.

CDR3 bases: TGCAGCGAGGATAGCGGCACAGATACGCAGTATTTT. Translating gives CSEDSGTDTQYF. This rearrangement joins TRBV29-1 to TRBJ2-3; D might be TRBD2 (5 bases). Germline lookup yields CDR1 SQVTM and CDR2 ANQGSEA. The CDR3 spans 12 residues. V was pared by 7 bases and J by 1 base, with 9 bases between.

The chain joins TRBV15 to TRBJ2-5, with TRBD2 matching over 12 bases. V shed 0 bases, J shed 5 bases, and the junction held 4 bases outside the gene matches. The CDR3 is made up of 16 amino acids. Germline V gives CDR1 LNHNV, CDR2 YYDKDF (reference sequence). CDR3 nucleotide sequence: TGTGCCACCAGCAGAGACCCTAGCGGGAGGGGCGAGACCCAGTACTTC. It is translated as CATSRDPSGRGETQYF.

The chain combines TRBV7-9 with TRBJ1-2; maybe TRBD1 (5 bases). Trimming cost V 8 bases and J 8 bases, with 21 bases left between them. Germline CDR1 SEHNR, CDR2 FQNEAQ (reference sequence). The CDR3 runs 14 residues. The CDR3 loop is CASGGPSLGGGYTF. CDR3 DNA: TGTGCCAGCGGGGGTCCGTCTCTGGGAGGGGGCTACACCTTC.

This clone has only one observation. This chain links TRBV29-1 with TRBJ1-1; D is unclear. Germline V gene lookup returns CDR1 SQVTM and CDR2 ANQGSEA. This CDR3 is built from 13 residues. Trimming shortened V by 2 bases and J by 0 bases, and 7 bases separated the two germline ends. The CDR3 DNA is TGCAGCGTTGAAAGGGATATGAACACTGAAGCTTTCTTT. Protein product: CSVERDMNTEAFF.

This sequence joins TRBV7-9 and TRBJ2-1; TRBD1 is a possible D gene (5 bases). CDR3 length: 13 amino acids. CDR1 and CDR2 (germline): SEHNR, FQNEAQ (reference sequence). Trimming stripped 1 base from V and 9 bases from J, with 10 bases between. The CDR3 DNA sequence: TGTGCCAGCAGCTTAGGACAGTGGAGTGAGCAGTTCTTC. It specifies CASSLGQWSEQFF.

The chain employs TRBV20-1 and TRBJ1-1; D is unclear. With 3 bases removed from V and 6 bases from J, the gap between germline ends came to 8 bases. Per the germline V gene, CDR1 is DFQATT and CDR2 is SNEGSKA (reference sequence). The length of the CDR3 is 11 residues. CDR3 sequence: CSASYGAEAFF. CDR3 bases: TGCAGTGCTAGTTACGGGGCTGAAGCTTTCTTT.

V and J are TRBV5-4 and TRBJ1-3; D call uncertain. The germline CDR1 and CDR2 sequences are SGHNT and YYREEE (reference sequence). Trimming stripped 5 bases from V and 0 bases from J, with 9 bases between. This CDR3 has 14 residues. CDR3 residues: CASSSANSGNTIYF. The DNA for the CDR3 is TGTGCCAGCAGTTCCGCTAACTCTGGAAACACCATATATTTT.

CDR3: CATSDYRLQETQYF. The CDR3 bases are TGTGCCACCAGTGATTATAGACTTCAAGAGACCCAGTACTTC. The V gene is TRBV24-1, the J gene TRBJ2-5, with D uncertain. Trimming shortened V by 2 bases and J by 2 bases, and 8 bases separated the two germline ends. Germline V CDR1 and CDR2: KGHDR, SFDVKD. The length of the CDR3 is 14 residues.

In this sample, this clone turned up once. The V call is TRBV11-3, the J call TRBJ2-1; 12 bases are a match to TRBD2. The germline CDR1 and CDR2 sequences are SGHNT and YENEEA. This CDR3 has 14 amino acids. V lost 4 bases, J lost 10 bases, and 5 bases stayed unmatched. The CDR3 coding sequence is TGTGCCAGCAGCTCGACTAGCGGGAGCGTGGAGCAGTTCTTC. This translates into CASSSTSGSVEQFF. The full variable domain, its missing parts supplied by reference TRBV11-3 and TRBJ2-1, is EAGVVQSPRYKIIEKKQPVAFWCNPISGHNTLYWYLQNLGQGPELLIRYENEEAVDDSQLPKDRFSAERLKGVDSTLKIQPAELGDSAVYLCASSSTSGSVEQFFGPGTRLTVL.

A word on this clone: The junction and the germline gene differ at one end; a read error may be behind it. This chain uses TRBV7-3 with TRBJ1-5, with D perhaps TRBD1 (6 bases). This CDR3 is built from 14 residues. Germline V gives CDR1 SGHTA, CDR2 FQGTGA. CDR3: CASSLTGSSQPQHF. As DNA, the CDR3 is TGTGCCAGCAGCCTAACAGGGTCAAGTCAGCCCCAGCATTTT.

The genes are TRBV10-3 and TRBJ1-1; a weak D match, TRBD1 (5 bases). Germline V gene sequence: CDR1 ENHRY, CDR2 SYGVKD. The V end was cut by 11 bases, the J end by 1 base, with 17 bases between. The CDR3 totals 14 residues. The CDR3 is CAVQAGLSNTEAFF. In DNA form, the CDR3 reads TGTGCCGTGCAGGCGGGACTGTCGAACACTGAAGCTTTCTTT.

This rearrangement joins TRBV2 to TRBJ2-7; perhaps TRBD1 as D (5 bases). With 7 bases removed from V and 1 base from J, the gap between germline ends came to 14 bases. Per the germline V gene, CDR1 is SNHLY and CDR2 is FYNNEI. This CDR3 is 14 amino acids long. The CDR3, as DNA: TGTGCCAGCACCGAAGACAGCCTGTCCTACGAGCAGTACTTC. This sequence encodes CASTEDSLSYEQYF.

The chain couples TRBV28 to TRBJ1-2; possibly TRBD1 for D (6 bases). The CDR3 loop spans 13 amino acids. The germline CDR1 and CDR2 sequences are MDHEN and SYDVKM. Trimming left V 5 bases short and J 5 bases short, with 12 bases between. The CDR3 DNA is TGTGCCAGCAGTCCCGGGGGCATTTATGGCTACACCTTC. Its translation: CASSPGGIYGYTF.

V gene TRBV28 combines with J gene TRBJ2-7; 8 bases are shared with TRBD2. The J segment lost 7 bases and the V segment lost 4 bases, leaving 9 bases of the junction unmatched. This CDR3 has 14 amino acids. CDR1 is MDHEN, CDR2 SYDVKM, per germline. DNA of the CDR3: TGTGCCAGCAGTTCGAGGCGGGAGGTAGGGGAGCAGTACTTC. It specifies CASSSRREVGEQYF.